This entry describes one TCR beta chain. Assay: immunoSEQ multiplex PCR; the TCRdb copy retains only in-frame clones and omits some. This sample has about 270,000 clones, with 91% found just once. With 4 bases removed from V and 11 bases from J, the gap between germline ends came to 23 bases. Germline lookup yields CDR1 MNHEY and CDR2 SVGAGI. The CDR3 covers 15 residues. This sample is part of a study of blood T cell repertoires in COVID-19. The chain employs TRBV6-5 and TRBJ1-1, with D uncertain. The clonotype comes from a man aged 40-50 years who had been exposed to COVID-19. The sequencing input was PBMCs or T cells enriched from blood (not recorded which). In DNA, the CDR3 is TGTGCCAGCAGTTCGCGAAGCGGCCGCCGCGTAGTCGCTTTCTTT. Its protein is CASSSRSGRRVVAFF.